The clone carrying this TCR beta chain was recorded a few times. What it recognizes is unknown. TCRdb re-called the 5' RACE reads with MiXCR, one entry per CDR3 protein. The repertoire holds some 300,000 distinct CDR3 sequences, with 20% to 25% as singletons. The source of the sample is a study of T-cell memory formation after mild COVID-19. On the study more broadly: Largely donor-specific TCR clusters were found.

General study findings and limits: Memory from before infection featured some responding clones, which suggests cross-reactive memory joined.

CDR1 and CDR2 from the germline V gene are SNHLY and FYNNEI. Trimming pared 6 bases from V and 7 bases from J, leaving 10 bases between. The CDR3 is made up of 13 amino acids. Sequences were obtained from PBMCs or a T cell subset sorted from them (not recorded which). The clonotype was recovered from a young man who had mild COVID-19 (a few samples of this study predate the infection). Cell type and time point are not known. The chain combines TRBV2 with TRBJ1-6, with D possibly TRBD1 on 5 matching bases. The CDR3 region has the DNA TGTGCCAGCAGAGGGACGCAGAATTCACCCCTCCACTTT. Residues: CASRGTQNSPLHF.